Shown below are 20 T cell receptor beta chains from a single sample sequenced in a study of untreated major depressive disorder. Measured with immunoSEQ multiplex PCR; TCRdb has only the in-frame clones, and not every one. This sample carries more than 20,000 clones, just under 95% of them seen once, and the ten largest clones take around 0.3%. The specimen was CD4+ T cells from PBMCs. The receptors were sampled from a man younger than 40 in good health.

The chain has TRBV27 and TRBJ2-7, with TRBD2 matching over 16 bases. Germline V gene sequence: CDR1 MNHEY, CDR2 SMNVEV (reference sequence). This CDR3 region has 17 residues. Trimming at V came to 5 bases and at J to 6 bases, leaving 10 bases not matched to a gene. CDR3 bases: TGTGCCAGCAGTGTGCCGGGACTAGCGGGAGGGCCGTCCGAGCAGTACTTC. This gives the protein CASSVPGLAGGPSEQYF.

This chain links TRBV4-1 with TRBJ1-1, with D maybe TRBD1 (5 bases). This CDR3 has 14 amino acids. Trimming cost V 0 bases and J 5 bases, with 10 bases left between them. Germline V CDR1 and CDR2: MGHRA, YSYEKL. The CDR3, as DNA: TGCGCCAGCAGCCAAGAGGTCAGGGATACTGAAGCTTTCTTT. Its translation is CASSQEVRDTEAFF.

J is TRBJ2-7 and V is TRBV27, with 11 bases lining up with TRBD2. J was trimmed by 1 base and V by 8 bases; bases with no gene match: 16. Germline CDR1 reads MNHEY; CDR2 reads SMNVEV (reference sequence). The CDR3 has 18 amino acids. The CDR3 is CASDPGLAAQRPSYEQYF. CDR3 nucleotide sequence: TGTGCCAGCGACCCGGGACTAGCGGCCCAACGTCCTTCCTACGAGCAGTACTTC.

This clone was recorded a few times. The rearrangement links TRBV29-1 to TRBJ2-1, with D perhaps TRBD2 (5 bases). The germline V gene has CDR1 SQVTM and CDR2 ANQGSEA. Trimming took off 5 bases at V and 2 bases at J, with 16 bases between the two ends. CDR3 size: 15 residues. The CDR3 DNA follows: TGCAGCGTTAAAAAACGGACTGGGACCTACAATGAGCAGTTCTTC. It encodes CSVKKRTGTYNEQFF.

The rearrangement links TRBV30 to TRBJ1-4; no reliable D call. This CDR3 contains 15 residues. Germline CDR1 and CDR2: GTSNPN and SVGIG (reference sequence). Trimming took off 0 bases at V and 9 bases at J, with 17 bases between the two ends. In DNA form, the CDR3 reads TGTGCCTGGAGTGTAGGTCCGGGGTTAATGAAAAAACTGTTTTTT. Amino acids: CAWSVGPGLMKKLFF. The full variable domain, its missing parts supplied by reference TRBV30 and TRBJ1-4, is SQTIHQWPATLVQPVGSPLSLECTVEGTSNPNLYWYRQAAGRGLQLLFYSVGIGQISSEVPQNLSASRPQDRQFILSSKKLLLSDSGFYLCAWSVGPGLMKKLFFGSGTQLSVL.

This chain joins TRBV7-2 and TRBJ1-3, with TRBD1 matching 7 bases. This CDR3 comprises 14 residues. The germline gives CDR1 SGHTA, CDR2 FQGNSA. Trimming removed 1 base from V and 7 bases from J; junction bases left unmatched: 4. In nucleotides, the CDR3 is TGTGCCAGCAGCTTAGACAGGGGACCGAACACCATATATTTT. Encoded protein: CASSLDRGPNTIYF.

This clone was seen only a few times. The gene calls are TRBV7-2 and TRBJ2-7; perhaps TRBD2 as D (6 bases). The CDR3 consists of 13 residues. The V end was cut by 3 bases, the J end by 7 bases, with 13 bases between. The germline gives CDR1 SGHTA, CDR2 FQGNSA. As DNA, the CDR3 is TGTGCCAGCAGCTTTGGAGGGATGGGAGAGCAGTACTTC. Its translation: CASSFGGMGEQYF.

The chain links TRBV2 to TRBJ2-1, with TRBD1 identical over 9 bases. The junction had 13 bases not matched to a gene; V was cut back by 8 bases and J by 2 bases. Germline loops: CDR1 SNHLY, CDR2 FYNNEI. The CDR3 sequence is 17 residues long. The CDR3 sequence is CASEGGFGTGPYNEQFF. The CDR3 DNA reads TGTGCCAGCGAGGGGGGCTTCGGGACAGGGCCCTACAATGAGCAGTTCTTC.

The chain links TRBV7-2 to TRBJ2-3; D unclear. The germline V gene encodes CDR1 SGHTA and CDR2 FQGNSA. Trimming left V 1 base short and J 0 bases short, with 5 bases between. The CDR3 extends over 14 amino acids. In DNA, the CDR3 is TGTGCCAGCAGCTTAGTCTTCAGCACAGATACGCAGTATTTT. Protein product: CASSLVFSTDTQYF.

The J gene is TRBJ1-2, the V gene TRBV18, with unresolved D. In germline, CDR1 is KGHSH, CDR2 LQKENI. There are 16 residues in the CDR3. Trimming stripped 3 bases from V and 7 bases from J, with 21 bases between. CDR3 nucleotide sequence: TGTGCCAGCTCACCGGCGGTGCTCCGAGGATTCAGTGGCTACACCTTC. Its translation is CASSPAVLRGFSGYTF.

This chain uses TRBV6-5 with TRBJ1-1; the D gene is possibly TRBD1 (6 bases). The CDR3 sequence is 12 residues long. V lost 5 bases, J lost 8 bases, and 12 bases lay in between. Germline V lookup: CDR1 MNHEY, CDR2 SVGAGI. The CDR3 loop reads CASSGGTREAFF. In DNA, the CDR3 is TGTGCCAGCAGTGGAGGGACAAGGGAAGCTTTCTTT.

This CDR3 reads CASSLQAHQETQYF. CDR3 coding DNA: TGCGCCAGCAGCTTACAGGCCCACCAAGAGACCCAGTACTTC. The rearrangement joins TRBV5-1 to TRBJ2-5; TRBD1 is a possible D gene (5 bases). The germline V and J ends were trimmed by 2 bases and 0 bases, with 8 bases remaining between them. Germline loops: CDR1 SGHRS, CDR2 YFSETQ. This CDR3 contains 14 residues.

The genes are TRBV19 and TRBJ2-4; 9 bases match TRBD1. CDR1 is LNHDA, CDR2 SQIVND, per germline (reference sequence). The V segment lost 6 bases and the J segment 7 bases; nucleotides outside the gene matches: 13. CDR3 size: 16 residues. The CDR3 protein is CASSTPLGQGSNIQYF. CDR3 coding DNA: TGTGCCAGTAGCACCCCGTTGGGACAGGGAAGCAACATTCAGTACTTC. Complete variable domain (other parts from reference TRBV19 and TRBJ2-4): DGGITQSPKYLFRKEGQNVTLSCEQNLNHDAMYWYRQDPGQGLRLIYYSQIVNDFQKGDIAEGYSVSREKKESFPLTVTSAQKNPTAFYLCASSTPLGQGSNIQYFGAGTRLSVL.

V gene TRBV11-1 combines with J gene TRBJ2-7; D call uncertain. This CDR3 spans 14 amino acids. Germline CDR1 SGHAT, CDR2 FQDESV (reference sequence). The V and J ends lost 1 base and 3 bases respectively, with 10 bases between them. The CDR3: CASSLVDGYYEQYF. The DNA of the CDR3 is TGTGCCAGCAGCTTAGTGGACGGGTACTACGAGCAGTACTTC.

By share, this clone ranks as medium-sized. The rearrangement uses TRBV30 and TRBJ1-1; possible D gene TRBD1, 5 bases. Germline CDR1 GTSNPN, CDR2 SVGIG (reference sequence). Trimming took 4 bases from V and 1 from J, leaving 7 bases between them. CDR3 length: 12 residues. CDR3 DNA: TGTGCCTGGAACAGGCCGAACACTGAAGCTTTCTTT. Residues: CAWNRPNTEAFF. Combining the CDR3 with reference TRBV30 and TRBJ1-1 gives the whole variable domain SQTIHQWPATLVQPVGSPLSLECTVEGTSNPNLYWYRQAAGRGLQLLFYSVGIGQISSEVPQNLSASRPQDRQFILSSKKLLLSDSGFYLCAWNRPNTEAFFGQGTRLTVV.

Comment on this clone: Germline and junction disagree at one end, which may indicate a read error. The chain combines TRBV29-1 with TRBJ1-4; D gene unclear. Germline V CDR1 and CDR2: SQVTM, ANQGSEA. There are 13 residues in the CDR3. As DNA, the CDR3 is TGCAGCGTTGCTCCATTTCCTAACGAAAAACTGTTTTTT. This encodes CSVAPFPNEKLFF.

This sequence joins TRBV2 and TRBJ2-5, with D possibly called TRBD1 or TRBD2 (6 bases each). Germline V gene sequence: CDR1 SNHLY, CDR2 FYNNEI. The germline V and J ends were trimmed by 8 bases and 2 bases, with 18 bases remaining between them. The CDR3 totals 15 residues. The CDR3 DNA reads TGTGCCAGCGTTGACCGGGGGCAAGGTCAAGAGACCCAGTACTTC. Translating it yields CASVDRGQGQETQYF.

This clone appeared a single time. The gene calls are TRBV7-9 and TRBJ1-1; D remains unclear. Per germline, CDR1 SEHNR and CDR2 FQNEAQ (reference sequence). V was cut by 2 bases and J by 6 bases, with 7 bases left in between. The CDR3 covers 12 residues. The CDR3 reads CASSLNLAEAFF. The CDR3 nucleotides read TGTGCCAGCAGCTTAAATCTGGCTGAAGCTTTCTTT.

The genes are TRBV6-4 and TRBJ2-7, with D maybe TRBD2 (7 bases). CDR3 size: 16 residues. Trimming pared 0 bases from V and 3 bases from J, leaving 15 bases between. Germline CDR1 is MRHNA and CDR2 is SNTAGT. In nucleotides, the CDR3 is TGTGCCAGCAGTGACTCGAGTCGGGGGGCGGTCTACGAGCAGTACTTC. It codes for CASSDSSRGAVYEQYF.

This chain connects TRBV5-1 to TRBJ1-1; a weak D match, TRBD1 (5 bases). There are 14 residues in the CDR3. Germline assignment: CDR1 SGHRS and CDR2 YFSETQ. Trimming stripped 0 bases from V and 4 bases from J, with 10 bases between. CDR3 coding DNA: TGCGCCAGCAGCTTGGGAGGGGAGGGCACTGAAGCTTTCTTT. This codes for CASSLGGEGTEAFF.